One and the same sample provided the 23 T cell receptor beta chains below, sequenced in a study of post-analysis software for immune sequencing data. Study-wide results and limits: TRBV5-6, TRBV5-1 and TRBV20-1 were among about 5 TRBV segments more frequent in patients than controls.

These receptors are not linked to any known antigen. Unique molecular identifiers tagged the TCR beta cDNA libraries. TCRdb called the PCR reads again in MiXCR, with one record for every CDR3 protein. Of about 770,000 distinct CDR3 sequences in the sample, just over 45% were seen once. Sequencing was done on a sample of blood. Source of these receptors: a girl aged 10 to 17 with multiple sclerosis.

V is TRBV6-1 and J is TRBJ2-5, with 7 bases aligning to TRBD1. Germline V gene sequence: CDR1 MNHNS, CDR2 SASEGT. V was clipped by 1 base and J by 5 bases; unmatched bases: 7. The CDR3 contains 15 residues. The CDR3 sequence: CASSEGQGVSETQYF. CDR3 sequence (DNA): TGTGCCAGCAGTGAAGGACAGGGAGTCTCGGAGACCCAGTACTTC.

The CDR3 sequence is CASRPGQAGNEQFF. For the CDR3, the DNA is TGCGCCAGCCGACCAGGACAGGCGGGGAATGAGCAGTTCTTC. The chain carries TRBV5-1 and TRBJ2-1, with a weak D call TRBD1 (7 bases). Germline lookup yields CDR1 SGHRS and CDR2 YFSETQ. V was clipped by 7 bases and J by 7 bases, with 18 bases between them. The CDR3 loop spans 14 amino acids.

The chain has TRBV20-1 and TRBJ2-7; the match to TRBD1 covers 7 bases. Germline-derived CDR1 and CDR2 are DFQATT and SNEGSKA (reference sequence). This CDR3 comprises 12 residues. The CDR3 is CRASGAGGEQYF. CDR3 DNA: TGCAGGGCAAGCGGTGCAGGGGGCGAGCAGTACTTC.

The V gene is TRBV6-2 or TRBV6-3, the J gene TRBJ2-7; D gene ambiguous. Germline loops: CDR1 MNHEY, CDR2 SVGEGT. The V end lost 5 bases, the J end lost 5 bases, and 4 bases lay between the germline ends. There are 10 residues in the CDR3. CDR3 DNA: TGTGCCAGCAGTAATAACGAGCAGTACTTC. It encodes CASSNNEQYF.

This clonotype was recorded once. V and J are TRBV5-1 and TRBJ2-5; D possibly corresponds to TRBD1 (6 bases). Trimming took 0 bases from V and 4 from J, leaving 16 bases between them. Germline CDR1 is SGHRS and CDR2 is YFSETQ. The CDR3 consists of 16 residues. The CDR3 nucleotides read TGCGCCAGCAGCTTGGGTCGGCCCTCAGGGGTAGAGACCCAGTACTTC. This encodes CASSLGRPSGVETQYF.

The chain has TRBV28 and TRBJ2-3; TRBD1 is a possible D gene (6 bases). Germline CDR1 is MDHEN and CDR2 is SYDVKM. The CDR3 length is 12 residues. With 3 bases removed from V and 9 bases from J, the gap between germline ends came to 10 bases. The CDR3 DNA reads TGTGCCAGCAGTTTCAGGGGATCCACGCAGTATTTT. Translating gives CASSFRGSTQYF.

The sample holds many counts of this clonotype. This chain uses TRBV12-3 or TRBV12-4 with TRBJ2-1; D gene ambiguous. CDR3 length: 11 residues. V was pared by 3 bases and J by 5 bases, with 2 bases between. The CDR3 region is CASSFNNEQFF. CDR3 in DNA: TGTGCCAGCAGTTTTAACAATGAGCAGTTCTTC.

The V and J genes are TRBV5-6 and TRBJ2-3; no firm D call. The CDR3 extends over 16 amino acids. With 4 bases removed from V and 2 bases from J, the gap between germline ends came to 17 bases. Germline V gives CDR1 SGHDT, CDR2 YYEEEE. In DNA, the CDR3 is TGTGCCAGCAGCCGTAACGGACCGGCCTACACAGATACGCAGTATTTT. Translated: CASSRNGPAYTDTQYF.

The chain combines TRBV20-1 with TRBJ2-7; a weak D match, TRBD1 (5 bases). V gave up 1 base and J gave up 2 bases, with 12 bases separating them. The germline V gene encodes CDR1 DFQATT and CDR2 SNEGSKA (reference sequence). This CDR3 has 14 amino acids. The DNA of the CDR3 is TGCAGTGCTAGAGGCCAGGGAAGGGCCTACGAGCAGTACTTC. It translates to CSARGQGRAYEQYF.

The chain employs TRBV7-8 and TRBJ2-1; D is unresolved. V gave up 5 bases and J gave up 6 bases, with 11 bases separating them. Germline lookup yields CDR1 SGHVS and CDR2 FQNEAQ. This CDR3 region has 13 residues. DNA of the CDR3: TGTGCCAGCAGCCCAGAGAATACCAATGAGCAGTTCTTC. This translates into CASSPENTNEQFF.

This clonotype has more than one count but fewer than ten. The V call is TRBV28, the J call TRBJ1-4; 9 bases are shared with TRBD1. J gave up 11 bases and V 6 bases, and 4 bases lay outside the gene matches. The CDR3 length is 12 residues. Germline V CDR1 and CDR2: MDHEN, SYDVKM. In nucleotides, the CDR3 is TGTGCCAGCAGCCCACAGGGGGCGAAACTGTTTTTT. Its translation is CASSPQGAKLFF. The variable domain in full, with the rest retrieved from reference TRBV28 and TRBJ1-4, is DVKVTQSSRYLVKRTGEKVFLECVQDMDHENMFWYRQDPGLGLRLIYFSYDVKMKEKGDIPEGYSVSREKKERFSLILESASTNQTSMYLCASSPQGAKLFFGSGTQLSVL.

In its sample, this clonotype was seen a few times. The V call is TRBV20-1, the J call TRBJ2-7; D gene uncertain. The germline V and J ends were trimmed by 0 bases and 0 bases, with 12 bases remaining between them. The CDR3 length is 15 residues. CDR1 and CDR2 from the germline V gene are DFQATT and SNEGSKA (reference sequence). CDR3: CSARDAGGFSYEQYF. DNA for the CDR3: TGCAGTGCTAGAGATGCCGGCGGATTCTCCTACGAGCAGTACTTC.

J is TRBJ2-7 and V is TRBV5-1; the match to TRBD1 covers 7 bases. The V gene's germline CDR1 is SGHRS and CDR2 YFSETQ. The CDR3 loop spans 14 amino acids. V gave up 2 bases and J gave up 3 bases; unmatched junction bases: 5. DNA for the CDR3: TGCGCCAGCAGCTTTAGGACAGGTGACTACGAGCAGTACTTC. Translated, it gives CASSFRTGDYEQYF.

This clonotype was recorded a few times. This rearrangement joins TRBV20-1 to TRBJ2-3; 7 nucleotides line up with TRBD2. Germline V gene data show CDR1 as DFQATT and CDR2 as SNEGSKA (reference sequence). The CDR3 is made up of 16 amino acids. After removal of 0 bases from V and 4 bases from J, the junction contained 10 bases not matched to a gene. The CDR3 is CSARDLASGGSDTQYF. The CDR3 nucleotides read TGCAGTGCTAGAGATTTGGCTAGCGGTGGGTCAGATACGCAGTATTTT.

V and J are TRBV6-1 and TRBJ2-5, with D possibly being TRBD1 (5 bases). Trimming shortened V by 3 bases and J by 1 base, and 6 bases separated the two germline ends. Germline V gene data show CDR1 as MNHNS and CDR2 as SASEGT. The CDR3 spans 13 residues. CDR3: CASSDTGQETQYF. CDR3 DNA: TGTGCCAGCAGTGATACAGGCCAAGAGACCCAGTACTTC.

This chain links TRBV6-2 or TRBV6-3 with TRBJ2-7; 9 positions match TRBD1. The J segment lost 6 bases and the V segment lost 1 base, leaving 7 bases of the junction unmatched. The CDR3 sequence is 15 residues long. Germline V CDR1 and CDR2: MNHEY, SVGEGT. CDR3 sequence: CASSYWGQGLSEQYF. Here the CDR3 DNA reads TGTGCCAGCAGTTACTGGGGACAGGGACTAAGCGAGCAGTACTTC.

This sequence joins TRBV4-3 and TRBJ2-1; possibly TRBD1 or TRBD2 for D (5 bases each). CDR3 length equals 13 residues. V lost 1 base and J lost 12, with 13 bases in between. CDR1 and CDR2 from the germline V gene are LGHNA and YSLEER. The DNA of the CDR3 is TGCGCCAGCAGCCAAGGTGGGGGAGCAGGGCAGTTCTTC. It is translated as CASSQGGGAGQFF.

The chain has TRBV7-2 and TRBJ2-3; 8 bases agree with TRBD2. The ends lost 5 bases at V and 2 bases at J; junction bases unmatched: 6. This CDR3 is built from 15 residues. The germline V gene encodes CDR1 SGHTA and CDR2 FQGNSA. The chain's CDR3 is CASSDSGAFTDTQYF. CDR3 nucleotides: TGTGCCAGCAGCGATAGCGGGGCCTTCACAGATACGCAGTATTTT.

This clonotype was recorded once. The chain is built from TRBV20-1 and TRBJ2-1; D gene ambiguous. V gave up 5 bases and J gave up 0 bases, with 8 bases separating them. The germline CDR1 and CDR2 sequences are DFQATT and SNEGSKA (reference sequence). This CDR3 contains 13 residues. The DNA for the CDR3 is TGCAGTGCTCGCTGGAGCTCCTACAATGAGCAGTTCTTC. Amino acid sequence: CSARWSSYNEQFF.

This clonotype was detected many times. A read error may explain this, as a much larger clone is one base away. This chain uses TRBV10-2 with TRBJ2-7; 10 positions match TRBD1. V was clipped by 6 bases and J by 4 bases; unmatched bases: 6. CDR1 and CDR2 from the germline V gene are WSHSY and SAAADI. The CDR3 extends over 14 amino acids. CDR3 residues: CASRDSGQGYEQYF. The CDR3 DNA follows: TGCGCCAGCAGGGACTCGGGACAGGGGTACGAGCAGTACTTC.

J is TRBJ1-2 and V is TRBV29-1; unclear D gene. CDR1 SQVTM and CDR2 ANQGSEA come from the germline V gene. This CDR3 is 12 amino acids long. The V and J ends lost 3 bases and 8 bases respectively, with 13 bases between them. CDR3 protein: CSVEGPRGGYTF. The CDR3 nucleotides are TGCAGCGTTGAGGGCCCAAGAGGGGGCTACACCTTC.

This clonotype was seen a handful of times. At one end the junction does not follow the germline gene, possibly because of a read error. The CDR3, as DNA: TGTGCCAGTAGTTGGGACACCTACGAGCAGTACTTC. As protein: CASSWDTYEQYF. The chain has TRBV6-2 or TRBV6-3 and TRBJ2-7; tentative D call: TRBD1 (6 bases). CDR3 size: 12 residues. The V gene's germline CDR1 is MNHEY and CDR2 SVGEGT.

This clonotype was seen only a few times. V usage is TRBV9 and J usage is TRBJ1-2; D gene uncertain. The V gene lost 5 bases and the J gene lost 7 bases, with 30 bases spanning the gap. Looked up from germline, CDR1 is SGDLS and CDR2 is YYNGEE. The CDR3 runs to 18 residues. The CDR3 region is CASSSPVGITRYFGGYTF. As DNA, the CDR3 is TGTGCCAGCAGTTCACCGGTGGGAATTACTCGCTACTTCGGTGGCTACACCTTC.